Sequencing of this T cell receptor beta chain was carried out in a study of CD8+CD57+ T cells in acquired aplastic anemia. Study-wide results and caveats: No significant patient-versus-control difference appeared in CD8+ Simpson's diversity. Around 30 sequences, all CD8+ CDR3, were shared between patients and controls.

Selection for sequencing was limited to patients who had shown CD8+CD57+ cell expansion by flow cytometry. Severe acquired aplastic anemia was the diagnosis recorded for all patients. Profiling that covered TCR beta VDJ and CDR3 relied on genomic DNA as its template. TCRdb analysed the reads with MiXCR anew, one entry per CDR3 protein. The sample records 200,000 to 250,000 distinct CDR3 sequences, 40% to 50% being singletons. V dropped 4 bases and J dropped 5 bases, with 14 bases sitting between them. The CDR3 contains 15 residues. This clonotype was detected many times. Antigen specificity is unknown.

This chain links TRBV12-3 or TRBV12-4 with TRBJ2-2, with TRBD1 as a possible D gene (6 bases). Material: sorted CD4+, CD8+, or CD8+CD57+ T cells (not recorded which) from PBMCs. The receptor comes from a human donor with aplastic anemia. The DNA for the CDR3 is TGTGCCAGCAGTTCTCCATCCGACAGGACCGGGGAGCTGTTTTTT. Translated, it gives CASSSPSDRTGELFF.